This T cell receptor (beta chain) was captured in a study of T cell repertoires in cytomegalovirus infection. Turning to the study itself: An indication of both CMV infection and matching HLA type came from public TCR beta signatures.

This clonotype appeared many times. Its antigen is not identified. CDR1 is MGHRA and CDR2 is YSYEKL in the germline V gene. CDR3 length equals 18 residues. V lost 1 base and J lost 5; bases outside the gene matches: 11. Study-level findings and limits: Carriers of CMV plus the relevant HLA were identified by cumulative public TCR beta family frequency. The ex vivo response showed dominance by HLA-C-restricted CMV-specific TCR beta clonotypes.

MiXCR was run by TCRdb on the reads, yielding one entry per CDR3 protein. The data contain around 310,000 distinct CDR3 sequences, roughly 16% of them singletons. V usage is TRBV4-1 and J usage is TRBJ2-3; 11 bases are shared with TRBD2. The sample comprised PBMCs. The receptor was derived from a human donor in good health (CMV status not recorded). Some clones in this sample may be carry-over from other donors' samples. The CDR3 DNA is TGCGCCAGCAGCCAAGGTCCGGTAGCGGGAGGGCGGGGAGATACGCAGTATTTT. This sequence encodes CASSQGPVAGGRGDTQYF.